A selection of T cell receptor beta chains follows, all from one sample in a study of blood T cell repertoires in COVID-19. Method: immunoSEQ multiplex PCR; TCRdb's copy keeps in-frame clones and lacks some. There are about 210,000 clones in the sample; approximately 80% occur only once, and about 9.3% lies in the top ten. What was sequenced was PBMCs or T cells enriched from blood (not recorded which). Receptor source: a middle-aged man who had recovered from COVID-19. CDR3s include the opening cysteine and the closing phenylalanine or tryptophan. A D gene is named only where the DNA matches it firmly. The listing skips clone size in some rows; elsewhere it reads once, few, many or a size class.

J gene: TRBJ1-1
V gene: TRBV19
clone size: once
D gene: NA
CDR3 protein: CASSSSQGNTEAFF
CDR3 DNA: TGTGCCAGTAGTAGTTCGCAGGGCAACACTGAAGCTTTCTTT

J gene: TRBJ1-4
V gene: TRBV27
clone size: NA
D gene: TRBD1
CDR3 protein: CASRIGTGNEKLFF
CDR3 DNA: TGTGCCAGCAGGATCGGGACAGGGAATGAAAAACTGTTTTTT

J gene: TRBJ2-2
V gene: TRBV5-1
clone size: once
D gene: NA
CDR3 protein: CASSSEGSNTGELFF
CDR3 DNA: TGCGCCAGCAGCTCGGAGGGCAGCAACACCGGGGAGCTGTTTTTT

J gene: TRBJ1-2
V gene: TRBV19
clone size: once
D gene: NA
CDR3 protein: CASSIDRVGDGYGYTF
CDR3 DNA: TGTGCCAGTAGTATAGATCGAGTGGGCGACGGCTATGGCTACACCTTC

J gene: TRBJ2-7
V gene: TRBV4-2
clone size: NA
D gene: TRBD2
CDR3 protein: CASSSTTGTSPYEQYF
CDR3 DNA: TGTGCCAGCAGCTCAACCACCGGGACTAGCCCCTACGAGCAGTACTTC

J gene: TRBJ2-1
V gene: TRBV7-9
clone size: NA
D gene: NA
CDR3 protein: CASSSSTKSGSYNEQFF
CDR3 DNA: TGTGCCAGCAGCTCCTCGACCAAAAGCGGCTCCTACAATGAGCAGTTCTTC

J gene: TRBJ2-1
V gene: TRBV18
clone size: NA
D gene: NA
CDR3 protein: CASSPAGSRPNEQFF
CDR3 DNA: TGTGCCAGCTCACCGGCGGGATCACGACCCAATGAGCAGTTCTTC

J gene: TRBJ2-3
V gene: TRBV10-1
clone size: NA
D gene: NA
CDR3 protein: CASTPSASTDTQYF
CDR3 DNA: TGCGCCAGCACTCCTAGCGCCAGCACAGATACGCAGTATTTT

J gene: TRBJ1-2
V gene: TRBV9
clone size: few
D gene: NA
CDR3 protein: CASSAEQGISKGYTF
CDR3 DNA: TGTGCCAGCAGCGCGGAACAGGGTATATCGAAAGGCTACACCTTC

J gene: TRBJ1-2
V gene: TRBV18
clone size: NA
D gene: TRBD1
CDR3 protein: CASSQTTGGSSNYGYTF
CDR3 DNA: TGTGCCAGCTCACAAACGACAGGGGGCTCCTCTAACTATGGCTACACCTTC

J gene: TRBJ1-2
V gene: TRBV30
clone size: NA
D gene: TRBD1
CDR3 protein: CAWIEYRDRGSGYTF
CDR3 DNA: TGTGCCTGGATAGAGTACCGGGACAGGGGGTCTGGCTACACCTTC

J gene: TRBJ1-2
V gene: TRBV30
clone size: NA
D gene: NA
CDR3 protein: CAWSEGLNYGYTF
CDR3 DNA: TGTGCCTGGAGTGAGGGACTTAACTATGGCTACACCTTC

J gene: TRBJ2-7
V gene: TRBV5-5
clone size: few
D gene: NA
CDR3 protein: CASSLTGLDMSKYF
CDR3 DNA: TGTGCCAGCAGCTTGACGGGATTAGACATGAGCAAGTACTTC

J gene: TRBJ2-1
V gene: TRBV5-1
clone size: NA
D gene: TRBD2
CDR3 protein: CASSPLADYNEQFF
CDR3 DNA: TGCGCCAGCAGCCCTCTAGCGGACTACAATGAGCAGTTCTTC

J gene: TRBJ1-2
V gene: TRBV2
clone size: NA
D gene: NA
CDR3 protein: CASRRTGSVRYGYTF
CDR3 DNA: TGTGCCAGCAGGCGTACAGGGTCGGTACGCTATGGCTACACCTTC

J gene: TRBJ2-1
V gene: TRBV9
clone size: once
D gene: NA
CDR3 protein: CASSVVRGGPNEQFF
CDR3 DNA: TGTGCCAGCAGCGTAGTGAGGGGGGGCCCCAATGAGCAGTTCTTC

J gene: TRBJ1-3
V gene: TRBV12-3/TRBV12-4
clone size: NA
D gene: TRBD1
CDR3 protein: CASRGQEAYTIYF
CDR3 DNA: TGTGCCAGCAGGGGACAGGAGGCTTACACCATATATTTT

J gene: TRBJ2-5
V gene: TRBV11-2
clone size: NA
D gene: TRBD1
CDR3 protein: CASSLDGAYRGETQYF
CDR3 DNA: TGTGCCAGCAGCTTAGATGGGGCCTACAGGGGAGAGACCCAGTACTTC

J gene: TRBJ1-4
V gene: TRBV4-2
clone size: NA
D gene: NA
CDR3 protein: CASSQDPGEGEKLFF
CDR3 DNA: TGTGCCAGCAGCCAAGATCCGGGGGAGGGGGAAAAACTGTTTTTT

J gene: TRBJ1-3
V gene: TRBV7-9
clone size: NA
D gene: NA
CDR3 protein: CASSSLKAGNTIYF
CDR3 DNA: TGTGCCAGCAGCTCACTGAAAGCTGGAAACACCATATATTTT

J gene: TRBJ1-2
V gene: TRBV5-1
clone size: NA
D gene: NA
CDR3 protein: CASSQGLDYGYTF
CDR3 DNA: TGCGCCAGCAGCCAGGGACTTGACTATGGCTACACCTTC

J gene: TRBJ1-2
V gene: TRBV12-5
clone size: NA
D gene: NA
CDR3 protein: CASGYINYGYTF
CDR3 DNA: TGTGCTAGTGGATATATAAACTATGGCTACACCTTC

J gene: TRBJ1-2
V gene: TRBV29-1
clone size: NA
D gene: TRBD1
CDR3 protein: CSVTTGGPHYGYTF
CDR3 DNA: TGCAGCGTCACTACAGGGGGCCCCCACTATGGCTACACCTTC

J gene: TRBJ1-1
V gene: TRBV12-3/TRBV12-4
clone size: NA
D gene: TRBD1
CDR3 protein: CASSQTGITEAFF
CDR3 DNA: TGTGCCAGCAGCCAGACAGGGATCACTGAAGCTTTCTTT

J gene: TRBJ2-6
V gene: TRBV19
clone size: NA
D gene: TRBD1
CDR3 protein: CASSMLDRRANVLTF
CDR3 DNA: TGTGCCAGTAGTATGCTGGACAGGAGGGCCAACGTCCTGACTTTC

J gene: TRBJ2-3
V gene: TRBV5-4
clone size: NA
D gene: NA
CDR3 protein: CASSLGSPVDTDTQYF
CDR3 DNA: TGTGCCAGCAGCTTGGGGTCACCAGTTGACACAGATACGCAGTATTTT

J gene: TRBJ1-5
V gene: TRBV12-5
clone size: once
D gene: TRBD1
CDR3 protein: CASGLVLGQANQPQHF
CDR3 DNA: TGTGCTAGTGGTTTGGTCCTCGGACAGGCCAATCAGCCCCAGCATTTT

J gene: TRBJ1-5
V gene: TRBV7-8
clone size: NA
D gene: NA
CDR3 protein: CASSGNSSRAQHF
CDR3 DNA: TGTGCCAGCAGCGGGAACTCCTCCAGGGCCCAGCATTTT

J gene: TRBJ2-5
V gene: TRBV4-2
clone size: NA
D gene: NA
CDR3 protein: CASSQAAQAVEETQYF
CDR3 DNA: TGTGCCAGCAGCCAAGCAGCCCAAGCGGTGGAAGAGACCCAGTACTTC

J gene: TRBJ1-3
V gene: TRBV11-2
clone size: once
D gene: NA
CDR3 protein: CASSFRGNTIYF
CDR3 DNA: TGTGCCAGCAGCTTCAGGGGAAACACCATATATTTT

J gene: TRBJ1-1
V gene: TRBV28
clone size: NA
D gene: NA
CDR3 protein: CASTNVGVGGTEAFF
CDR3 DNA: TGTGCCAGCACTAACGTAGGGGTCGGGGGGACTGAAGCTTTCTTT

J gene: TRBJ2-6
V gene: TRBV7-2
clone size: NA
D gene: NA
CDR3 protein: CASSLSSGLSGANVLTF
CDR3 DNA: TGTGCCAGCAGCTTAAGTAGCGGACTCTCTGGGGCCAACGTCCTGACTTTC

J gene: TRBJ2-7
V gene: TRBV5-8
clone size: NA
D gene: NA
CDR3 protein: CASSLTGSSYEQYF
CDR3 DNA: TGTGCCAGCAGCTTGACGGGGAGCTCCTACGAGCAGTACTTC

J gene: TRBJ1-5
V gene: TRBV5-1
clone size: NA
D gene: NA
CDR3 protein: CASSLVAGLSNQPQHF
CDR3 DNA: TGCGCCAGCAGCTTGGTGGCAGGGTTAAGCAATCAGCCCCAGCATTTT

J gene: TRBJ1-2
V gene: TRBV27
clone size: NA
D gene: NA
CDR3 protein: CASNRLGGRGGGYTF
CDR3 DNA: TGTGCCAGCAACCGACTGGGAGGCCGGGGGGGTGGCTACACCTTC

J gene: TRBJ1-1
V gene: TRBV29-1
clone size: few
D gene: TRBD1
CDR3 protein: CSVGTGSLNTEAFF
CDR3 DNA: TGCAGCGTGGGGACAGGTTCCTTGAACACTGAAGCTTTCTTT

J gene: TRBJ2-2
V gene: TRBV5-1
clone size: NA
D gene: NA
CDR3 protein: CASSSQLRGGTGELFF
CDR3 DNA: TGCGCCAGCAGCTCTCAACTAAGGGGTGGGACCGGGGAGCTGTTTTTT

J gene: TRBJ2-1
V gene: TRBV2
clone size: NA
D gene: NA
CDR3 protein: CASRRDRRYNEQFF
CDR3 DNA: TGTGCCAGCAGGCGGGACCGAAGATACAATGAGCAGTTCTTC

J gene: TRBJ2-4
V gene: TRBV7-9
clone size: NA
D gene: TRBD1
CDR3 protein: CASSPTGQTKNIQYF
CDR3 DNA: TGTGCCAGCAGCCCAACGGGACAGACCAAAAACATTCAGTACTTC

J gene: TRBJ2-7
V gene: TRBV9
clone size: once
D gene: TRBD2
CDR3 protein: CASSEGTSGFYEQYF
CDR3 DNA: TGTGCCAGCAGCGAGGGGACTAGCGGTTTCTACGAGCAGTACTTC

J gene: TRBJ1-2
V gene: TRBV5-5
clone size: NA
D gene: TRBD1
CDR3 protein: CASSSRDRSGYTF
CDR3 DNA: TGTGCCAGCAGCTCACGGGACAGGTCTGGCTACACCTTC

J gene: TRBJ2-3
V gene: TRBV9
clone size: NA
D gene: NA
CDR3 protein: CASSAREDTQYF
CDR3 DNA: TGTGCCAGCAGCGCCCGCGAAGATACGCAGTATTTT

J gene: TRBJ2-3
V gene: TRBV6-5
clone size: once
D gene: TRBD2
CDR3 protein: CASMIRGRAVEYF
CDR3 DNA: TGTGCCAGCATGATCAGAGGGAGGGCTGTGGAGTATTTT